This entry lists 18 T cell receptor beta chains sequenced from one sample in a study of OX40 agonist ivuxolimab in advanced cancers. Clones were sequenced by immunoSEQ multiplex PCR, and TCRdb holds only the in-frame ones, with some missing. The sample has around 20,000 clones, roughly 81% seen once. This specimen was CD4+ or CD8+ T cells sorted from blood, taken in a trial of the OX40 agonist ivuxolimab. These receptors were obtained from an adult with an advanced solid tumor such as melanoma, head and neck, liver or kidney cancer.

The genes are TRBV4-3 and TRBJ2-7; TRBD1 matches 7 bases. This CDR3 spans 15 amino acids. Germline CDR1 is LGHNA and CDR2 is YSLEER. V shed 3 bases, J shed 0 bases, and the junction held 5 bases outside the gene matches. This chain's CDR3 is CASSQLRDSSYEQYF. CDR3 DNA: TGCGCCAGCAGCCAGCTCCGGGACAGCTCCTACGAGCAGTACTTC.

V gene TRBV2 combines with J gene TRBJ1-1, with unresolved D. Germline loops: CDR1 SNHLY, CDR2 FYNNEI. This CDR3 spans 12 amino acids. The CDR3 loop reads CAGEEGFTEAFF. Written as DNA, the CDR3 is TGTGCGGGAGAGGAAGGGTTCACTGAAGCTTTCTTT.

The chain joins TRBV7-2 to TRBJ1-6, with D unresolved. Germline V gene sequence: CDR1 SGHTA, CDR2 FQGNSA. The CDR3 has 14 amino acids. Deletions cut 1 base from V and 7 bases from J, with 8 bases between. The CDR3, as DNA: TGTGCCAGCAGCTTAGGGGGAAGCAATTCACCCCTCCACTTT. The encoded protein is CASSLGGSNSPLHF. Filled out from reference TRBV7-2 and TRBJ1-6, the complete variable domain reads GAGVSQSPSNKVTEKGKDVELRCDPISGHTALYWYRQSLGQGLEFLIYFQGNSAPDKSGLPSDRFSAERTGGSVSTLTIQRTQQEDSAVYLCASSLGGSNSPLHFGNGTRLTVT.

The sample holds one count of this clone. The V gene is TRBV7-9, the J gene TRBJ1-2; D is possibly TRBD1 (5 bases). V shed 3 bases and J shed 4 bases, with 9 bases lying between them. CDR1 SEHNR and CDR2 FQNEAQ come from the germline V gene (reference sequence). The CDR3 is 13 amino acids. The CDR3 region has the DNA TGTGCCAGCAGCTTGGGGACCGCCTATGGCTACACCTTC. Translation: CASSLGTAYGYTF.

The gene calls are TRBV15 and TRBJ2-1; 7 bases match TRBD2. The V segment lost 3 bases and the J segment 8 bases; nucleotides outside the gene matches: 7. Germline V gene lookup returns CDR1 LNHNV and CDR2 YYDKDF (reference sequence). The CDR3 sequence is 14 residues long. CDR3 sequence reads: CATSSGGYEDEQFF. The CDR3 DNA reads TGTGCCACCAGCAGCGGGGGGTACGAGGATGAGCAGTTCTTC.

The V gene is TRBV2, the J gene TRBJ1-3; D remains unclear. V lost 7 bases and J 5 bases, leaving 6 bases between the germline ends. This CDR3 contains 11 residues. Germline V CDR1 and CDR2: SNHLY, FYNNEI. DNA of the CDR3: TGTGCCAGCAAATGGAGAAACACCATATATTTT. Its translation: CASKWRNTIYF. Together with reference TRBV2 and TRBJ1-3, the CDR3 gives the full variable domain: EPEVTQTPSHQVTQMGQEVILRCVPISNHLYFYWYRQILGQKVEFLVSFYNNEISEKSEIFDDQFSVERPDGSNFTLKIRSTKLEDSAMYFCASKWRNTIYFGEGSWLTVV.

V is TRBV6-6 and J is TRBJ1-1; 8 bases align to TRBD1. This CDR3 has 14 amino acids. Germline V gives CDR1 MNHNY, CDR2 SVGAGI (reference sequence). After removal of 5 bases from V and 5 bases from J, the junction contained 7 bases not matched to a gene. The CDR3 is CASSAQGAGTEAFF. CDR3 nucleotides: TGTGCCAGCAGTGCCCAGGGGGCAGGGACTGAAGCTTTCTTT.

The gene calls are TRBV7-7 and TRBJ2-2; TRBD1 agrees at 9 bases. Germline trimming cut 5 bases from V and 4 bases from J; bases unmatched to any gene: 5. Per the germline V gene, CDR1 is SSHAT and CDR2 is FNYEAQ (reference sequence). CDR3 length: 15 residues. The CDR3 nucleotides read TGTGCCAGCAGCCCGGGACAGGGAGTCACCGGGGAGCTGTTTTTT. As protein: CASSPGQGVTGELFF.

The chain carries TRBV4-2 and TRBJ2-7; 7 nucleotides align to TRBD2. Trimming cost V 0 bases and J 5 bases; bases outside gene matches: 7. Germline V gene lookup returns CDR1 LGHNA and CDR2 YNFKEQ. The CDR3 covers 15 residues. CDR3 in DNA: TGTGCCAGCAGCCAAGATGGGAGGGTCACTGACGAGCAGTACTTC. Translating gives CASSQDGRVTDEQYF.

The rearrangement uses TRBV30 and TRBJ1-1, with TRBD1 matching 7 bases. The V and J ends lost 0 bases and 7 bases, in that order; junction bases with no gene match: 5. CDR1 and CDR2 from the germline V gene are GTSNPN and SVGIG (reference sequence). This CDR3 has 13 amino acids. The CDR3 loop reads CAWSVGDSYEAFF. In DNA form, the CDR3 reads TGTGCCTGGAGTGTAGGGGACAGCTATGAAGCTTTCTTT.

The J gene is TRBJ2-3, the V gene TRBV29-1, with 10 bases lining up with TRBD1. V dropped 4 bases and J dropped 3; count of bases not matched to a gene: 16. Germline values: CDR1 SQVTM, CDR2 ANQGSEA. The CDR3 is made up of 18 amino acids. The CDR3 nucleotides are TGCAGCGTTGTCTGGGGGGGGACAGGGGTCCTAAGGACAGATACGCAGTATTTT. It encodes CSVVWGGTGVLRTDTQYF.

Here the CDR3 DNA reads TGTGCCAGCAGCACAGGGGGTAAAAATGAGCAGTTCTTC. Translation gives CASSTGGKNEQFF. V is TRBV7-8 and J is TRBJ2-1; 8 bases align to TRBD1. This CDR3 comprises 13 residues. Trimming at V came to 5 bases and at J to 7 bases, leaving 4 bases not matched to a gene. Germline CDR1 SGHVS, CDR2 FQNEAQ.

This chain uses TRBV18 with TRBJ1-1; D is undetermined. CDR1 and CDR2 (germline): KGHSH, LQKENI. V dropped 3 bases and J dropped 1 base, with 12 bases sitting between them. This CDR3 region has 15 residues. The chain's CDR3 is CASSPDGRRNTEAFF. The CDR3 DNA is TGTGCCAGCTCACCCGACGGACGGAGGAACACTGAAGCTTTCTTT.

CDR3 coding DNA: TGTGCCAGCAGCAAACTAGCGGGAGTCACAGATACGCAGTATTTT. Translated: CASSKLAGVTDTQYF. The chain couples TRBV9 to TRBJ2-3, with 11 bases that match TRBD2. The V gene end was trimmed by 4 bases and the J gene end by 2 bases; junction bases not matched to a gene: 3. This CDR3 has 15 residues. Looked up from germline, CDR1 is SGDLS and CDR2 is YYNGEE.

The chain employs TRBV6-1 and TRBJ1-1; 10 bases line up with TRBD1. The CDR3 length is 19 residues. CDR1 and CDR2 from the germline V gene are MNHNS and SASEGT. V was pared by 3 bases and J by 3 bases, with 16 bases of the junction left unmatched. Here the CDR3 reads CASSDVVVIGQGGDTEAFF. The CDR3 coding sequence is TGTGCCAGCAGTGACGTCGTGGTAATAGGACAGGGGGGCGACACTGAAGCTTTCTTT.

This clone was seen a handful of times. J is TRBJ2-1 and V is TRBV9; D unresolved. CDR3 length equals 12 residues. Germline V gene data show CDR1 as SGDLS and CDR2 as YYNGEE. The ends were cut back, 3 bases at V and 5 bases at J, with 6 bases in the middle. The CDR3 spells CASSGLNNEQFF. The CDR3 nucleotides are TGTGCCAGCAGCGGACTGAACAATGAGCAGTTCTTC.

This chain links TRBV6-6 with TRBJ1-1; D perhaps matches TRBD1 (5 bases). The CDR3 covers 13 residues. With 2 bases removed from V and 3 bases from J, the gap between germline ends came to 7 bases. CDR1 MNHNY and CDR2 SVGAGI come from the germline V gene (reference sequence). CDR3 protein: CASSYLGDTEAFF. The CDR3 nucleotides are TGTGCCAGCAGTTACCTGGGGGACACTGAAGCTTTCTTT.

CDR3 in amino acids: CASRPGLNYEQYF. In DNA, the CDR3 is TGTGCCAGCAGACCGGGACTAAACTACGAGCAGTACTTC. This chain links TRBV6-5 with TRBJ2-7, with 7 nucleotides matching TRBD2. This CDR3 has 13 residues. Germline loops: CDR1 MNHEY, CDR2 SVGAGI. The trim removed 6 bases at V and 3 bases at J, leaving 5 bases unmatched.